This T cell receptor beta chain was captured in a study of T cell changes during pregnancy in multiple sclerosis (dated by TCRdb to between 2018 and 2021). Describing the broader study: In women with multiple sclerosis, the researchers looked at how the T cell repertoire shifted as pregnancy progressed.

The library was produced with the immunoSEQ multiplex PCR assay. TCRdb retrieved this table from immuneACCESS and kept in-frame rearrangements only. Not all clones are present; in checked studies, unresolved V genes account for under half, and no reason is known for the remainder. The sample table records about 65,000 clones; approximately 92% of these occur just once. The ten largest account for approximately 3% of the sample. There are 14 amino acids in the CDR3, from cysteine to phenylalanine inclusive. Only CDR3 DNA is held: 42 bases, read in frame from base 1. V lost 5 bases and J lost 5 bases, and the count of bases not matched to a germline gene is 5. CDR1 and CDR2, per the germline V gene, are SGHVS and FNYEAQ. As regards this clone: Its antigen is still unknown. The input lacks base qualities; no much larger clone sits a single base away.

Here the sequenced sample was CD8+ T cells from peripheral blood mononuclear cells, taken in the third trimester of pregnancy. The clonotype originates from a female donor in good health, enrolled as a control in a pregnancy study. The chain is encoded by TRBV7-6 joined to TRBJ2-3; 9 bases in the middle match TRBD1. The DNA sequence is TGTGCCAGCAGCCACGGGACAGGGCTAGATACGCAGTATTTT. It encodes CASSHGTGLDTQYF.